This TCR beta chain was sequenced for a study of blood T cell repertoires in COVID-19. Study details: Samples of COVID-19 (acute and convalescent) were obtained from the United States, Italy and Spain. The analysed material was cDNA or gDNA that came from T cells, B-cell-depleted T cells, or PBMCs.

The germline V gene has CDR1 SGHVS and CDR2 FNYEAQ. Losses at the gene ends were 8 bases for V and 4 bases for J; bases not matched to a gene: 11. This CDR3 is 15 amino acids long. As originally analysed: Nucleated cell counts were estimated from reference gene primer amplification. Sequencing was performed with immunoSEQ multiplex PCR; in TCRdb, only in-frame clones are kept and a portion is missing. The V and J calls and clone size are taken from that table; D and trimming were inferred from the DNA. Of 110,000 or so clones listed, approximately 87% were seen once; the top ten hold approximately 8%.

The chain links TRBV7-6 to TRBJ1-2, with 9 nucleotides matching TRBD1. This sequence originates from a man aged 65-85 years who had recovered from COVID-19. The sequenced material came from peripheral blood. As DNA, the CDR3 is TGTGCCAGCTCAACCGGGACAGGGAAGGCCTATGGCTACACCTTC. Protein product: CASSTGTGKAYGYTF.